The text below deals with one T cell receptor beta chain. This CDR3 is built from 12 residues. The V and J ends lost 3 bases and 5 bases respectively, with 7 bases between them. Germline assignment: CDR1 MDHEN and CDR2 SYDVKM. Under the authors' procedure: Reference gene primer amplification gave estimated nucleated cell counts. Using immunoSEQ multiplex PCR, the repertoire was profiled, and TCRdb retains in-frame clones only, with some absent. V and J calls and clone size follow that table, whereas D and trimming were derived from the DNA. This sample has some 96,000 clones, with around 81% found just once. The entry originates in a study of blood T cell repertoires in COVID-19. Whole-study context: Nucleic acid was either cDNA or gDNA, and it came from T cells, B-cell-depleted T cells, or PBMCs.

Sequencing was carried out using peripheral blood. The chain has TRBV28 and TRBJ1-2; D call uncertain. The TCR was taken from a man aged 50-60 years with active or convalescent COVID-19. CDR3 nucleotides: TGTGCCAGCAGTTTTGGAGGGTATGGCTACACCTTC. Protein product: CASSFGGYGYTF.